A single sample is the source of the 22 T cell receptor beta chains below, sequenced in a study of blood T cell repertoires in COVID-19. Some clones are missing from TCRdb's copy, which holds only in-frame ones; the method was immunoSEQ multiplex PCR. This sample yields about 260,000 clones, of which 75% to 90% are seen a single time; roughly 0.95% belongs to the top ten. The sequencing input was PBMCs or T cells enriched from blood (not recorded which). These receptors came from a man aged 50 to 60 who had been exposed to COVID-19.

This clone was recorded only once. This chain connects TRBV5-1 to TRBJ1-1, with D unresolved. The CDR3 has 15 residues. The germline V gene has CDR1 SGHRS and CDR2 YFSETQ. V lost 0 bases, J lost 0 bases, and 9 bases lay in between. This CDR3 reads CASSLVEALNTEAFF. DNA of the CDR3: TGCGCCAGCAGCTTGGTTGAGGCGTTGAACACTGAAGCTTTCTTT.

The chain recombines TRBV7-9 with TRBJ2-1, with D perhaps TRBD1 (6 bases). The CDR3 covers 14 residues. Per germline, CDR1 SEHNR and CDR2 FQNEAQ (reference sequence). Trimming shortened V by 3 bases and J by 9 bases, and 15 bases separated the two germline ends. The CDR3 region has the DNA TGTGCCAGCAGCTTTCCGGCAGGGGCCAGTGAGCAGTTCTTC. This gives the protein CASSFPAGASEQFF. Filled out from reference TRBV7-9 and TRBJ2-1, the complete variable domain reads DTGVSQNPRHKITKRGQNVTFRCDPISEHNRLYWYRQTLGQGPEFLTYFQNEAQLEKSRLLSDRFSAERPKGSFSTLEIQRTEQGDSAMYLCASSFPAGASEQFFGPGTRLTVL.

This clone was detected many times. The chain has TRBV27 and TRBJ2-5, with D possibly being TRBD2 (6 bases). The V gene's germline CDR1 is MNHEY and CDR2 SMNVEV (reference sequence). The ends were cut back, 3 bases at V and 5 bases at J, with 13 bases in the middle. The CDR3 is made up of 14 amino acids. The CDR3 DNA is TGTGCCAGCAGTTTGGGGGGAGGAGGGGAGACCCAGTACTTC. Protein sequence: CASSLGGGGETQYF.

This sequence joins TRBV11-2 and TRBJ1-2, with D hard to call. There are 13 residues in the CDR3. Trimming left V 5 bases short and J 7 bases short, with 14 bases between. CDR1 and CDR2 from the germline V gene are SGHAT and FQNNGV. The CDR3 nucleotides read TGTGCCAGCAGCCCGACGTGGAGTTTTGGCTACACCTTC. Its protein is CASSPTWSFGYTF.

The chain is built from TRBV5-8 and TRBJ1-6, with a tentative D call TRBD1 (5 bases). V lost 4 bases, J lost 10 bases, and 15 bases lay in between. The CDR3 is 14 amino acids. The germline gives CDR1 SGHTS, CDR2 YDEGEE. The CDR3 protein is CASSQSPGDSPLHF. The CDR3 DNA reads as TGTGCCAGCAGCCAAAGTCCGGGGGACTCACCCCTCCACTTT.

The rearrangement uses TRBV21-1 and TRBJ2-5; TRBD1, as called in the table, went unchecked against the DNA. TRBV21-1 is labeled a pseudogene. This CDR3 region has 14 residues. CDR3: CASSKAGQSWSQYF. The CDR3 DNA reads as TGTGCCAGCAGCAAAGCTGGGCAGTCGTGGTCCCAGTACTTC.

The CDR3 DNA reads TGTGCCAGCAGTGGACGAGGGACTGTGAACACTGAAGCTTTCTTT. Its translation: CASSGRGTVNTEAFF. The V gene is TRBV2, the J gene TRBJ1-1; maybe TRBD1 (5 bases). Germline V gene data show CDR1 as SNHLY and CDR2 as FYNNEI. V was shortened by 4 bases and J by 0 bases, with 12 bases between the two germline ends. CDR3 length equals 15 residues.

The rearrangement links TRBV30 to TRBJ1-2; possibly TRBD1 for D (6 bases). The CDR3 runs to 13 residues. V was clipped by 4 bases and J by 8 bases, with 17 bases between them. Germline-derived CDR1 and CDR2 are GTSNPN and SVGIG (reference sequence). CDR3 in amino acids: CAWNPAGGLGYTF. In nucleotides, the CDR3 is TGTGCCTGGAACCCGGCTGGGGGCCTAGGCTACACCTTC. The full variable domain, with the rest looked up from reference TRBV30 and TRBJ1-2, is SQTIHQWPATLVQPVGSPLSLECTVEGTSNPNLYWYRQAAGRGLQLLFYSVGIGQISSEVPQNLSASRPQDRQFILSSKKLLLSDSGFYLCAWNPAGGLGYTFGSGTRLTVV.

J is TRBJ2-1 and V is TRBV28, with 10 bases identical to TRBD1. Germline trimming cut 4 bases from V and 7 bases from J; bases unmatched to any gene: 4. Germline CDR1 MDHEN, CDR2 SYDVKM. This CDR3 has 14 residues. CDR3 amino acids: CASSSLGQGNEQFF. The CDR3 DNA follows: TGTGCCAGCAGTTCATTGGGACAGGGGAATGAGCAGTTCTTC. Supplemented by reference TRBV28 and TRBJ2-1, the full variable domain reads DVKVTQSSRYLVKRTGEKVFLECVQDMDHENMFWYRQDPGLGLRLIYFSYDVKMKEKGDIPEGYSVSREKKERFSLILESASTNQTSMYLCASSSLGQGNEQFFGPGTRLTVL.

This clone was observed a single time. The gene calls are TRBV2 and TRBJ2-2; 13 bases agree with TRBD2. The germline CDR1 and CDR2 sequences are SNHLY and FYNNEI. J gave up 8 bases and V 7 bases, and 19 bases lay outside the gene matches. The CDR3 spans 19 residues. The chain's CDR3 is CASNFAGTSGEVLSGELFF. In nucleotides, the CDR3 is TGTGCCAGCAATTTCGCGGGGACTAGCGGGGAAGTGCTTTCTGGGGAGCTGTTTTTT.

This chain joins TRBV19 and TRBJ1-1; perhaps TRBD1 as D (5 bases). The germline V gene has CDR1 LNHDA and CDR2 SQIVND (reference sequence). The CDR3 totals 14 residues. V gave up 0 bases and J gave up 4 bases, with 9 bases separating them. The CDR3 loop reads CASSIDREGTEAFF. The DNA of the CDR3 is TGTGCCAGTAGTATAGACAGGGAGGGCACTGAAGCTTTCTTT.

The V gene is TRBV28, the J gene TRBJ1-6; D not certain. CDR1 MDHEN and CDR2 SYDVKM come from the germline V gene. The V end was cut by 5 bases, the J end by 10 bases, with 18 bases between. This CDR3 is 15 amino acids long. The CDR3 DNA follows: TGTGCCAGCAGTCCGGCCTTGACACGGAACTCACCCCTCCACTTT. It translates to CASSPALTRNSPLHF.

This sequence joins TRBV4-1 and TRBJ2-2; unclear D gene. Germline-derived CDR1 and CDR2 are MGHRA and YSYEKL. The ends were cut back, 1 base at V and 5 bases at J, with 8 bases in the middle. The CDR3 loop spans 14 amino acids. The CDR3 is CASSQVQKTGELFF. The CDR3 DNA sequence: TGCGCCAGCAGCCAAGTTCAGAAGACCGGGGAGCTGTTTTTT.

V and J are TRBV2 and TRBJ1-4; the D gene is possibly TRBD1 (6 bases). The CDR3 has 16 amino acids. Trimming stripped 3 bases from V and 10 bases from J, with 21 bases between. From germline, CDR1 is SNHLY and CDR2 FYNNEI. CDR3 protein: CASSDYGTNLSGKLFF. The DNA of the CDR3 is TGTGCCAGCAGTGATTATGGGACAAATCTCTCCGGAAAACTGTTTTTT.

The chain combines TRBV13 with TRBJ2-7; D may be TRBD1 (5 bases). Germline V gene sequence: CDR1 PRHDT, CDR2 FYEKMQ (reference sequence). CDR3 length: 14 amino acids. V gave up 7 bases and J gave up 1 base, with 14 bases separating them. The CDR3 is CASTLLGVSYEQYF. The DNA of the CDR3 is TGTGCCAGCACCCTCCTAGGGGTTTCCTACGAGCAGTACTTC.

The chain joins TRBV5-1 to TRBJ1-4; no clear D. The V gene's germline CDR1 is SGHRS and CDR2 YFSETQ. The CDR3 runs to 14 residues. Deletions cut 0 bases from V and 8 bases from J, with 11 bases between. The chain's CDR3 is CASSLAGQEEKLFF. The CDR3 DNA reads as TGCGCCAGCAGCTTGGCCGGTCAGGAAGAAAAACTGTTTTTT.

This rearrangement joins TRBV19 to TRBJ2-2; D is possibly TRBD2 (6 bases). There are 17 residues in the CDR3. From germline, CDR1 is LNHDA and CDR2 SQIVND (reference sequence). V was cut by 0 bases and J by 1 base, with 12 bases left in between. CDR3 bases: TGTGCCAGTAGTATAGATCTTCGGGGGATGAACACCGGGGAGCTGTTTTTT. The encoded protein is CASSIDLRGMNTGELFF.

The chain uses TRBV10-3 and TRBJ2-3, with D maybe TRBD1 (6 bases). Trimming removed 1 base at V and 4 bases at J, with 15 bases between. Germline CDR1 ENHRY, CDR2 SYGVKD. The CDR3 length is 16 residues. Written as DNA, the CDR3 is TGTGCCATCAGTGAGTTTCAGGGGAAGGGCGCAGATACGCAGTATTTT. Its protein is CAISEFQGKGADTQYF.

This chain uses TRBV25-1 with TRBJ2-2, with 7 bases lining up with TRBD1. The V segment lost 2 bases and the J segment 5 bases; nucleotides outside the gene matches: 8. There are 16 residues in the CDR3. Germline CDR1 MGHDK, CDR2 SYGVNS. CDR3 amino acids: CASSEANRGLTGELFF. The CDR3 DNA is TGTGCCAGCAGTGAAGCCAACAGGGGATTGACCGGGGAGCTGTTTTTT.

The CDR3 DNA is TGTGCCACGCGCCACGTGGACACTGAAGCTTTCTTT. This sequence encodes CATRHVDTEAFF. The gene calls are TRBV10-3 and TRBJ1-1; D not certain. Germline V CDR1 and CDR2: ENHRY, SYGVKD. With 10 bases removed from V and 3 bases from J, the gap between germline ends came to 12 bases. The CDR3 contains 12 residues.

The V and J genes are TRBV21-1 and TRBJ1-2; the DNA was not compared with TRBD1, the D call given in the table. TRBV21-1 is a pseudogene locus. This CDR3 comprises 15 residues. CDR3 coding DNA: TGTGCCAGCAGCAGCCGGGACAGGCCGATTAATGGCTACACCTTC. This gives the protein CASSSRDRPINGYTF.

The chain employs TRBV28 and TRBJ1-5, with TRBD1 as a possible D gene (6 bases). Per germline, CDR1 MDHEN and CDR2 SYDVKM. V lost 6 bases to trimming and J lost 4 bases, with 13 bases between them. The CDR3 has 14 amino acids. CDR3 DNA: TGTGCCAGCAGCCATAACAGGGATAATCAGCCCCAGCATTTT. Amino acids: CASSHNRDNQPQHF.